The 9 T cell receptor beta chains below come from one sample, sequenced in a study of vaccination and CD4 T cells after COVID-19. The antigens of these receptors remain unknown. Oncomine TCR Beta short-read sequencing was applied to DNA from cultured CD4+ T cells. TCRdb reprocessed the PCR reads via MiXCR and lists one record per CDR3 protein. The table shows some 18,000 distinct CDR3 sequences, with around 60% occurring only once. Treatment noted: roughly 10-day PBMC culture with coronavirus spike peptide pools or control peptides (ViraFEST assay). The material sequenced was CD4+ T cells from blood, cultured in vitro, taken before SARS-CoV-2 vaccination. These receptors originate from a human donor who had recovered from COVID-19.

The V call is TRBV14, the J call TRBJ2-3; 7 bases agree with TRBD2. Looked up from germline, CDR1 is SGHDN and CDR2 is FVKESK. The CDR3 runs 15 residues. With V trimmed by 2 bases and J by 3 bases, 5 bases remained unmatched. CDR3 coding DNA: TGTGCCAGCAGCCAACAAGCGGGACGGACAGATACGCAGTATTTT. Translated, it gives CASSQQAGRTDTQYF.

The gene calls are TRBV6-5 and TRBJ2-7, with D unclear. V was shortened by 4 bases and J by 2 bases, with 3 bases between the two germline ends. Germline V lookup: CDR1 MNHEY, CDR2 SVGAGI. This CDR3 comprises 11 residues. The CDR3 region has the DNA TGTGCCAGCAGTTCCCCCTACGAGCAGTACTTC. Encoded protein: CASSSPYEQYF.

This sequence joins TRBV6-1 and TRBJ2-3, with D tentatively TRBD1 (5 bases). The V end was cut by 8 bases, the J end by 0 bases, with 9 bases between. CDR1 is MNHNS and CDR2 is SASEGT in the germline V gene. This CDR3 contains 13 residues. CDR3 in amino acids: CASSAGSTDTQYF. For the CDR3, the DNA is TGTGCCAGCTCGGCAGGGAGCACAGATACGCAGTATTTT.

This clonotype was observed a few times. The chain has TRBV15 and TRBJ2-5; D is unclear. This CDR3 has 14 amino acids. Trimming took off 4 bases at V and 0 bases at J, with 9 bases between the two ends. Germline V gene sequence: CDR1 LNHNV, CDR2 YYDKDF (reference sequence). The CDR3 protein is CATSKPNNQETQYF. Here the CDR3 DNA reads TGTGCCACCAGCAAACCCAACAACCAAGAGACCCAGTACTTC.

This clonotype is deemed large. The V call is TRBV7-6, the J call TRBJ1-1, with a tentative D call TRBD1 (5 bases). Looked up from germline, CDR1 is SGHVS and CDR2 is FNYEAQ. The germline V and J ends were trimmed by 2 bases and 7 bases, with 14 bases remaining between them. This CDR3 comprises 14 residues. The CDR3 here is CASSLRDEGGEAFF. The CDR3 coding sequence is TGTGCCAGCAGCTTAAGGGACGAGGGAGGTGAAGCTTTCTTT.

Only a few counts were recorded for this clonotype. The V and J genes are TRBV20-1 and TRBJ2-3, with TRBD2 as a possible D gene (6 bases). V was cut by 3 bases and J by 1 base, with 14 bases left in between. The V gene's germline CDR1 is DFQATT and CDR2 SNEGSKA (reference sequence). CDR3 length: 15 residues. For the CDR3, the DNA is TGCAGTGCTAGCCCCTCCGCGGGGCGCACAGATACGCAGTATTTT. It encodes CSASPSAGRTDTQYF.

V usage is TRBV20-1 and J usage is TRBJ2-4; TRBD1 matches at 9 bases. The V gene end was trimmed by 5 bases and the J gene end by 8 bases; junction bases not matched to a gene: 10. This CDR3 spans 14 amino acids. Germline CDR1 DFQATT, CDR2 SNEGSKA (reference sequence). The CDR3 is CSAGLQGAGDIQYF. Written as DNA, the CDR3 is TGCAGTGCTGGATTACAGGGGGCTGGGGACATTCAGTACTTC.

This clonotype is medium-sized (0.01 to 0.1%) within its sample. The V and J genes are TRBV19 and TRBJ2-3; unclear D gene. V lost 5 bases, J lost 2 bases, and 2 bases lay in between. Germline-derived CDR1 and CDR2 are LNHDA and SQIVND (reference sequence). This CDR3 contains 11 residues. CDR3 amino acids: CASSHTDTQYF. DNA of the CDR3: TGTGCCAGTAGTCACACAGATACGCAGTATTTT.

This clonotype was detected only a few times. This chain links TRBV10-3 with TRBJ1-1; D gene ambiguous. The CDR3 has 14 residues. V was clipped by 3 bases and J by 4 bases, with 12 bases between them. The V gene's germline CDR1 is ENHRY and CDR2 SYGVKD. The CDR3 here is CAISEREGSTEAFF. In DNA, the CDR3 is TGTGCCATCAGTGAAAGGGAAGGTAGCACTGAAGCTTTCTTT.